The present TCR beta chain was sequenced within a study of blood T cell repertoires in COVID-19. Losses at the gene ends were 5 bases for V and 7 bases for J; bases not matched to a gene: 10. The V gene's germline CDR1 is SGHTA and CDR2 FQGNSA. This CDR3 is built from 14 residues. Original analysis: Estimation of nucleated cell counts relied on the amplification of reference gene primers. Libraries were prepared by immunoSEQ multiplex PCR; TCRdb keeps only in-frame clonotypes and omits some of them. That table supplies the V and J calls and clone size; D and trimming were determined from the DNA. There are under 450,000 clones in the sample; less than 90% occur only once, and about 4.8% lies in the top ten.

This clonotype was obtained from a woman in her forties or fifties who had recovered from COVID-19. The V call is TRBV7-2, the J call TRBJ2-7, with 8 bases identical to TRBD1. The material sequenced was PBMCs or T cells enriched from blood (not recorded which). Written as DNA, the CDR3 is TGTGCCAGCAGCAACCGACAGGGGCTGGGGGAGCAGTACTTC. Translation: CASSNRQGLGEQYF.